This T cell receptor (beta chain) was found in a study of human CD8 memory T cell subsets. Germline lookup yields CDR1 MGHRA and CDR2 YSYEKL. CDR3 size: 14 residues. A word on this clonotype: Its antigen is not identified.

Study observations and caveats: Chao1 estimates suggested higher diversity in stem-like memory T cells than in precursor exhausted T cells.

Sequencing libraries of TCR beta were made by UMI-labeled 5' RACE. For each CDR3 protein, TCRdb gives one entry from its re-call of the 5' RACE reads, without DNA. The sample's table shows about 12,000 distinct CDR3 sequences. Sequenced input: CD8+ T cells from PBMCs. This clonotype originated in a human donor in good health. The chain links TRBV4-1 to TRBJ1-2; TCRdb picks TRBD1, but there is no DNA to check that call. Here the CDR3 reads CASSPDGTAYGYTF.